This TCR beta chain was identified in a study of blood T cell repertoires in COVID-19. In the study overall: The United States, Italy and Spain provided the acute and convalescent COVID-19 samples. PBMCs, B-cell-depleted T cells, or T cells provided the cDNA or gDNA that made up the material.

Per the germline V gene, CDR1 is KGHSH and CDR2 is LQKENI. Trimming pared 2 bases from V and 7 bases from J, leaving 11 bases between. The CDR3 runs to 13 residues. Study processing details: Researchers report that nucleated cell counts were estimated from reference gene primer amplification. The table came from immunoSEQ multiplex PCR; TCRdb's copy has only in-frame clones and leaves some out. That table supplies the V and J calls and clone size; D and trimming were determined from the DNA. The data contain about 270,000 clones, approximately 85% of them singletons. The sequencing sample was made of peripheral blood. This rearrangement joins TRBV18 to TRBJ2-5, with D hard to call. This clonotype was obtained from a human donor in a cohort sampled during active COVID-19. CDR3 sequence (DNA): TGTGCCAGCTCACCAACCCCCAGTGCGACCCAGTACTTC. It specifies CASSPTPSATQYF. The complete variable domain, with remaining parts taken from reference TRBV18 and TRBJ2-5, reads NAGVMQNPRHLVRRRGQEARLRCSPMKGHSHVYWYRQLPEEGLKFMVYLQKENIIDESGMPKERFSAEFPKEGPSILRIQQVVRGDSAAYFCASSPTPSATQYFGPGTRLLVL.